This is a list of T cell receptor beta chains from one sample in a study of OX40 agonist ivuxolimab in advanced cancers. Produced via immunoSEQ multiplex PCR; TCRdb's table is partial and in-frame only. The sample consists of some 86,000 clones, approximately 92% of them appearing once. The sequencing used CD4+ or CD8+ T cells sorted from blood, collected in a trial of the OX40 agonist ivuxolimab. The receptors were gathered from an adult with an advanced solid tumor such as melanoma, head and neck, liver or kidney cancer. Both conserved end residues are part of each CDR3. A D gene is named only where the DNA matches it firmly. Some rows have no size entry. The others give once, few or many, or a class for an expanded clone.

size: -; V: TRBV19; D: -; length: 14; J: TRBJ1-1; CDR3: CASRPGVPNTEAFF; DNA: TGTGCCAGTAGGCCAGGGGTTCCGAACACTGAAGCTTTCTTT
size: -; V: TRBV7-9; D: TRBD2; length: 16; J: TRBJ2-5; CDR3: CASSLRLALGQETQYF; DNA: TGTGCCAGCAGCCTCAGACTAGCGTTAGGGCAAGAGACCCAGTACTTC
size: -; V: TRBV5-4; D: TRBD1; length: 13; J: TRBJ1-2; CDR3: CASSLQGGQSYTF; DNA: TGTGCCAGCAGCCTTCAGGGGGGTCAAAGCTACACCTTC
size: once; V: TRBV2; D: TRBD2; length: 12; J: TRBJ2-1; CDR3: CASKPGGNEQFF; DNA: TGTGCCAGCAAGCCCGGGGGGAATGAGCAGTTCTTC
size: -; V: TRBV5-1; D: -; length: 13; J: TRBJ2-6; CDR3: CASSSVGANVLTF; DNA: TGCGCCAGCAGCTCGGTTGGGGCCAACGTCCTGACTTTC
size: -; V: TRBV7-6; D: TRBD1; length: 15; J: TRBJ2-2; CDR3: CASSPRGSYTGELFF; DNA: TGTGCCAGCAGCCCCAGGGGGTCCTACACCGGGGAGCTGTTTTTT
size: -; V: TRBV5-1; D: -; length: 13; J: TRBJ1-4; CDR3: CASSLNGDEKLFF; DNA: TGCGCCAGCAGCTTGAACGGGGATGAAAAACTGTTTTTT
size: -; V: TRBV19; D: TRBD1; length: 14; J: TRBJ1-1; CDR3: CASSTRGLMAEAFF; DNA: TGTGCCAGTAGTACCAGGGGGTTAATGGCTGAAGCTTTCTTT
size: -; V: TRBV6-5; D: TRBD1; length: 13; J: TRBJ1-2; CDR3: CASSYDRDVGYTF; DNA: TGTGCCAGCAGTTACGACAGGGACGTGGGCTACACCTTC
size: -; V: TRBV25-1; D: -; length: 14; J: TRBJ2-7; CDR3: CASSVTAASYEQYF; DNA: TGTGCCAGCAGTGTTACTGCCGCTTCCTACGAGCAGTACTTC
size: -; V: TRBV9; D: -; length: 12; J: TRBJ2-7; CDR3: CASSLLQGEQYF; DNA: TGTGCCAGCAGCCTCCTCCAGGGCGAGCAGTACTTC
size: -; V: TRBV29-1; D: -; length: 10; J: TRBJ2-7; CDR3: CSVGGDEQYF; DNA: TGCAGCGTTGGGGGTGACGAGCAGTACTTC
size: -; V: TRBV7-3; D: -; length: 12; J: TRBJ2-3; CDR3: CASSLEADTQYF; DNA: TGTGCCAGCAGCTTAGAGGCAGATACGCAGTATTTT
size: -; V: TRBV27; D: -; length: 11; J: TRBJ2-5; CDR3: CASRYRETQYF; DNA: TGTGCCAGCAGATATAGAGAGACCCAGTACTTC
size: -; V: TRBV12-5; D: TRBD1; length: 18; J: TRBJ2-1; CDR3: CASGLTNSGTGVYNEQFF; DNA: TGTGCTAGTGGTTTGACGAACTCCGGGACAGGGGTATACAATGAGCAGTTCTTC
size: -; V: TRBV27; D: TRBD1; length: 15; J: TRBJ2-1; CDR3: CASRTTGANYNEQFF; DNA: TGTGCCAGCAGGACTACAGGGGCGAATTACAATGAGCAGTTCTTC
size: -; V: TRBV5-4; D: -; length: 15; J: TRBJ2-2; CDR3: CASSLLGRGPGELFF; DNA: TGTGCCAGCAGCTTGCTCGGGAGGGGGCCCGGGGAGCTGTTTTTT
size: -; V: TRBV18; D: -; length: 13; J: TRBJ2-1; CDR3: CASSPRAGNEQFF; DNA: TGTGCCAGCTCACCTCGAGCGGGCAATGAGCAGTTCTTC
size: -; V: TRBV7-8; D: -; length: 15; J: TRBJ2-1; CDR3: CASSFLPGPYNEQFF; DNA: TGTGCCAGCAGCTTCCTACCGGGTCCGTACAATGAGCAGTTCTTC
size: -; V: TRBV23-1; D: -; length: 17; J: TRBJ1-5; CDR3: CASSQFPTAHSNQPQRF; DNA: TGCGCCAGCAGTCAATTCCCGACAGCACATAGCAATCAGCCCCAGCGTTTT
size: -; V: TRBV18; D: -; length: 15; J: TRBJ2-1; CDR3: CASSPPEGTYNEQFF; DNA: TGTGCCAGCTCACCACCGGAGGGGACCTACAATGAGCAGTTCTTC
size: -; V: TRBV14; D: -; length: 13; J: TRBJ2-2; CDR3: CASSQSVTGELFF; DNA: TGTGCCAGCAGCCAGTCCGTCACCGGGGAGCTGTTTTTT
size: -; V: TRBV15; D: TRBD2; length: 16; J: TRBJ2-1; CDR3: CATSREAGLLFLAQFF; DNA: TGTGCCACCAGCAGAGAGGCGGGACTACTATTTCTCGCGCAGTTCTTC
size: -; V: TRBV21-1; D: -; length: 14; J: TRBJ1-2; CDR3: CASSKPGTIGGYTF; DNA: TGTGCCAGCAGCAAACCTGGGACTATCGGCGGCTACACCTTC
size: -; V: TRBV18; D: -; length: 13; J: TRBJ2-3; CDR3: CASSPHRVDTQYF; DNA: TGTGCCAGCTCACCACACAGGGTTGATACGCAGTATTTT
size: -; V: TRBV5-8; D: TRBD1; length: 13; J: TRBJ2-7; CDR3: CASSRTGLYEQYF; DNA: TGTGCCAGCAGCCGGACAGGGCTCTACGAGCAGTACTTC
size: -; V: TRBV10-3; D: -; length: 12; J: TRBJ1-2; CDR3: CAISTGNYGYTF; DNA: TGTGCCATCAGTACTGGGAACTATGGCTACACCTTC
size: -; V: TRBV14; D: -; length: 12; J: TRBJ2-5; CDR3: CASSQVGETQYF; DNA: TGTGCCAGCAGCCAAGTTGGGGAGACCCAGTACTTC
size: -; V: TRBV7-2; D: -; length: 17; J: TRBJ2-1; CDR3: CASSSGTRRAVYNEQFF; DNA: TGTGCCAGCAGCTCGGGTACGAGGAGGGCCGTCTACAATGAGCAGTTCTTC
size: -; V: TRBV7-3; D: TRBD2; length: 17; J: TRBJ2-1; CDR3: CASSKDPASGALGEQFF; DNA: TGTGCCAGCAGCAAGGACCCCGCTAGCGGGGCCCTTGGTGAGCAGTTCTTC
size: -; V: TRBV5-1; D: -; length: 16; J: TRBJ1-3; CDR3: CASSLGISSSGNTIYF; DNA: TGCGCCAGCAGCTTGGGAATAAGCTCCTCTGGAAACACCATATATTTT
size: -; V: TRBV20-1; D: -; length: 11; J: TRBJ1-4; CDR3: CSARGQEKLFF; DNA: TGCAGTGCTAGAGGTCAGGAAAAACTGTTTTTT
size: -; V: TRBV7-8; D: -; length: 16; J: TRBJ2-6; CDR3: CASSLVTQSGANVLTF; DNA: TGTGCCAGCAGCTTAGTTACCCAAAGTGGGGCCAACGTCCTGACTTTC
size: -; V: TRBV5-6; D: -; length: 14; J: TRBJ1-4; CDR3: CASSMAGREEKLFF; DNA: TGTGCCAGCAGCATGGCTGGCAGGGAAGAAAAACTGTTTTTT
size: -; V: TRBV18; D: TRBD1; length: 13; J: TRBJ1-2; CDR3: CASSHRGDYGYTF; DNA: TGTGCCAGCTCGCACAGGGGGGACTATGGCTACACCTTC
size: -; V: TRBV28; D: -; length: 12; J: TRBJ2-3; CDR3: CASGSGLNTQYF; DNA: TGTGCCAGTGGAAGCGGCCTAAATACGCAGTATTTT
size: -; V: TRBV6-6; D: -; length: 13; J: TRBJ1-3; CDR3: CASSSPHGNTIYF; DNA: TGTGCCAGCAGTTCCCCCCACGGAAACACCATATATTTT
size: -; V: TRBV7-3; D: TRBD2; length: 18; J: TRBJ2-2; CDR3: CASSPRPLAGAQGGELFF; DNA: TGTGCCAGCAGCCCACGTCCACTAGCGGGAGCGCAGGGCGGGGAGCTGTTTTTT
size: -; V: TRBV6-4; D: -; length: 16; J: TRBJ2-7; CDR3: CASSDSRVAEPYEQYF; DNA: TGTGCCAGCAGTGACTCGAGGGTCGCGGAACCCTACGAGCAGTACTTC
size: -; V: TRBV9; D: TRBD2; length: 15; J: TRBJ2-1; CDR3: CASSASEGLAYEQFF; DNA: TGTGCCAGCAGCGCCTCCGAGGGACTAGCATATGAGCAGTTCTTC
size: -; V: TRBV11-2; D: -; length: 14; J: TRBJ2-7; CDR3: CASSALTVSYEQYF; DNA: TGTGCCAGCAGCGCCCTCACAGTTTCCTACGAGCAGTACTTC
size: -; V: TRBV20-1; D: -; length: 11; J: TRBJ2-7; CDR3: CSAEGLNEQYF; DNA: TGCAGTGCAGAGGGGCTTAACGAGCAGTACTTC